One TCR beta chain is described in this entry. Antigen specificity is unknown. Profiling relied on immunoSEQ multiplex PCR, and the TCRdb table lists in-frame clones only, not all of them. The top ten hold approximately 0.4% of the sample, which has around 65,000 clones, 79% seen once. These data come from a study of siplizumab effects on memory and regulatory T cells. Study results and limitations: Many proliferating CD4+ or CD8+ clones remained unclassified. Roughly 75-97% of them could not be assigned either a naive or a memory phenotype. Contribution to the alloresponse seemed major for naive T cells, which also seemed more diverse than memory cells.

The study took a few donor pairs, and their unstimulated naive, memory, effector memory and TEMRA subsets were sequenced. The germline CDR1 and CDR2 sequences are SQVTM and ANQGSEA. J gave up 3 bases and V 3 bases, and 4 bases lay outside the gene matches. CDR3 length: 13 amino acids. The V gene is TRBV29-1, the J gene TRBJ2-7; 8 bases match TRBD1. This TCR came from a human donor in good health. The specimen sequenced was memory CD4+ T cells sorted from blood. The CDR3 protein is CSVEGTGYYEQYF. In DNA, the CDR3 is TGCAGCGTTGAGGGGACAGGTTACTACGAGCAGTACTTC.